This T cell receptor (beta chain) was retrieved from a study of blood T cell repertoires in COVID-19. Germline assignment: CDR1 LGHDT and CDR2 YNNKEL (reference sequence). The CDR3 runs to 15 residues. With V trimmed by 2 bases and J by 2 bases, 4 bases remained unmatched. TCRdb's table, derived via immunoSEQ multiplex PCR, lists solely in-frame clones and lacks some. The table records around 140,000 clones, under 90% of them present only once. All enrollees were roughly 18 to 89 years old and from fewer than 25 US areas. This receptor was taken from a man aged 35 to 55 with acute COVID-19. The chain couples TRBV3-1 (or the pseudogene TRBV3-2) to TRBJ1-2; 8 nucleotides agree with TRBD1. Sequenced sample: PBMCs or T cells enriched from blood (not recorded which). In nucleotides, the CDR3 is TGTGCCAGCAGCCAACTGACAGGGGCGAACTATGGCTACACCTTC. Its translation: CASSQLTGANYGYTF.